These T cell receptor beta chains were read from a single sample in a study of CD8+ T cells in alopecia areata. TCRdb's copy holds only in-frame clones and misses some; the assay was immunoSEQ multiplex PCR. Of 130,000 to 150,000 clones in the sample, roughly 46% were seen once. The sample in question was CD4+ T cells sorted from blood, obtained at week 0. The receptors derive from a human donor with alopecia areata. The CDR3 runs from the conserved cysteine through the conserved F or W. D genes are given only for firm matches. Not every row has a clone size; where given, it reads once, few, many or a size class.

abundance: .
d_gene: .
j_gene: TRBJ1-1
len: 14
v_gene: TRBV5-1
CDR3nt: TGCGCCAGCAGAAGAGAGGGAAGGGGCACTGAAGCTTTCTTT
CDR3aa: CASRREGRGTEAFF

abundance: few
d_gene: .
j_gene: TRBJ1-2
len: 15
v_gene: TRBV5-5
CDR3nt: TGTGCCAGCAGCTTGGGGCCGGGAAAACAATATGGCTACACCTTC
CDR3aa: CASSLGPGKQYGYTF

abundance: .
d_gene: .
j_gene: TRBJ2-7
len: 12
v_gene: TRBV29-1
CDR3nt: TGCAGCGTTGTAGTCCGCACTAACGAGCAGTACTTC
CDR3aa: CSVVVRTNEQYF

abundance: .
d_gene: .
j_gene: TRBJ2-3
len: 12
v_gene: TRBV7-2
CDR3nt: TGTGCCAGCAGCGATTCAATTCATACGCAGTATTTT
CDR3aa: CASSDSIHTQYF

abundance: few
d_gene: .
j_gene: TRBJ2-2
len: 13
v_gene: TRBV9
CDR3nt: TGTGCCAGCAGCGTAGCCAAGGACGGGGAGCTGTTTTTT
CDR3aa: CASSVAKDGELFF

abundance: .
d_gene: TRBD2
j_gene: TRBJ2-1
len: 16
v_gene: TRBV10-3
CDR3nt: TGTGCCAGCAGTTACATGCGAAACGGACTAGCGGGGACGTTGTTCTTC
CDR3aa: CASSYMRNGLAGTLFF

abundance: .
d_gene: .
j_gene: TRBJ1-5
len: 15
v_gene: TRBV2
CDR3nt: TGTGCCAGCAGTGAAGAGGGTTACGGCAATCAGCCCCAGCATTTT
CDR3aa: CASSEEGYGNQPQHF

abundance: .
d_gene: .
j_gene: TRBJ1-5
len: 13
v_gene: TRBV29-1
CDR3nt: TGCAGTATCGCGGGGGGCAACAATCAGCCCCAGCATTTT
CDR3aa: CSIAGGNNQPQHF

abundance: .
d_gene: .
j_gene: TRBJ2-1
len: 11
v_gene: TRBV5-1
CDR3nt: TGCGCCAGCAGCGGACGTTTTGAGCAGTTCTTC
CDR3aa: CASSGRFEQFF

abundance: few
d_gene: .
j_gene: TRBJ2-5
len: 11
v_gene: TRBV29-1
CDR3nt: TGCAGCGTTCCTGAGGGAGAGACCCAGTACTTC
CDR3aa: CSVPEGETQYF

abundance: .
d_gene: .
j_gene: TRBJ2-1
len: 14
v_gene: TRBV7-2
CDR3nt: TGTGCCAGCAGCTCGGGGGAGAACTACAATGAGCAGTTCTTC
CDR3aa: CASSSGENYNEQFF

abundance: .
d_gene: .
j_gene: TRBJ2-2
len: 16
v_gene: TRBV5-1
CDR3nt: TGCGCCAGCAGCCGAACCAGCGGTTCGAACACCGGGGAGCTGTTTTTT
CDR3aa: CASSRTSGSNTGELFF

abundance: .
d_gene: .
j_gene: TRBJ2-1
len: 16
v_gene: TRBV6-1
CDR3nt: TGTGCCAGCAGTGACCTTGGGGGCAGGTCCTACAATGAGCAGTTCTTC
CDR3aa: CASSDLGGRSYNEQFF

abundance: .
d_gene: .
j_gene: TRBJ1-2
len: 12
v_gene: TRBV30
CDR3nt: TGTGCCTGGAGTGTATGGCAAAGGGGCTACACCTTC
CDR3aa: CAWSVWQRGYTF

abundance: .
d_gene: .
j_gene: TRBJ1-4
len: 16
v_gene: TRBV2
CDR3nt: TGTGCCAGCAGTGACGAGCAACTCCGGGGTAATGAAAAACTGTTTTTT
CDR3aa: CASSDEQLRGNEKLFF

abundance: few
d_gene: TRBD2
j_gene: TRBJ2-1
len: 16
v_gene: TRBV30
CDR3nt: TGTGCCGGACGGACCTTGGGACTAGCGGACAACAATGAGCAGTTCTTC
CDR3aa: CAGRTLGLADNNEQFF

abundance: .
d_gene: .
j_gene: TRBJ2-1
len: 15
v_gene: TRBV7-6
CDR3nt: TGTGCCAGCAGCTTGGGCGGTCAGATCTACAATGAGCAGTTCTTC
CDR3aa: CASSLGGQIYNEQFF

abundance: .
d_gene: .
j_gene: TRBJ1-1
len: 12
v_gene: TRBV7-9
CDR3nt: TGTGCCAGCAGCTTAGGTCCGTCGGGGGCTTTCTTT
CDR3aa: CASSLGPSGAFF

abundance: .
d_gene: .
j_gene: TRBJ1-5
len: 15
v_gene: TRBV2
CDR3nt: TGTGCCAGCAGTCAGGGGAGGGATAGCAATCAGCCCCAGCATTTT
CDR3aa: CASSQGRDSNQPQHF

abundance: .
d_gene: .
j_gene: TRBJ2-2
len: 15
v_gene: TRBV5-1
CDR3nt: TGCGCCAGCAGCTTGGTGGAAATTAACACCGGGGAGCTGTTTTTT
CDR3aa: CASSLVEINTGELFF

abundance: few
d_gene: TRBD2
j_gene: TRBJ2-7
len: 14
v_gene: TRBV2
CDR3nt: TGTGCCAGCAGCTACCTAGCGGACTCCTACGAGCAGTACTTC
CDR3aa: CASSYLADSYEQYF

abundance: .
d_gene: .
j_gene: TRBJ2-2
len: 14
v_gene: TRBV2
CDR3nt: TGTGCCAGCGGCCGGGACTCCGTATCCGGGGAGCTGTTTTTT
CDR3aa: CASGRDSVSGELFF

abundance: few
d_gene: TRBD1
j_gene: TRBJ2-7
len: 13
v_gene: TRBV30
CDR3nt: TGTGCCTGGAGTGTGGACAGGGGGGGCGAGCAGTACTTC
CDR3aa: CAWSVDRGGEQYF

abundance: .
d_gene: .
j_gene: TRBJ2-5
len: 14
v_gene: TRBV29-1
CDR3nt: TGCAGCACAACCCCGGGACGGGGGCAAGAGACCCAGTACTTC
CDR3aa: CSTTPGRGQETQYF

abundance: .
d_gene: TRBD2
j_gene: TRBJ2-5
len: 13
v_gene: TRBV15
CDR3nt: TGTGCCACCAGCACCGGGAGGGGAGAGACCCAGTACTTC
CDR3aa: CATSTGRGETQYF

abundance: .
d_gene: .
j_gene: TRBJ2-1
len: 12
v_gene: TRBV11-2
CDR3nt: TGTGCCAGCAGCTTAGATCGGGGCGTCCGGTTCTTC
CDR3aa: CASSLDRGVRFF

abundance: .
d_gene: TRBD2
j_gene: TRBJ2-5
len: 13
v_gene: TRBV5-1
CDR3nt: TGCGCCAGCAGCTTGTTGACTAGCGAGACCCAGTACTTC
CDR3aa: CASSLLTSETQYF

abundance: few
d_gene: .
j_gene: TRBJ2-1
len: 14
v_gene: TRBV7-2
CDR3nt: TGTGCCAGCAGCCTCGGACTCTCTGTCGATGAGCAGTTCTTC
CDR3aa: CASSLGLSVDEQFF